This T cell receptor beta chain comes out of a study of CD8+CD57+ T cells in acquired aplastic anemia. The germline V and J ends were trimmed by 5 bases and 1 base, with 11 bases remaining between them. Germline CDR1 LNHNV, CDR2 YYDKDF (reference sequence). The CDR3 loop spans 14 amino acids. Genomic DNA, serving as template, underwent TCR beta VDJ and CDR3 profiling. From the reads, TCRdb called clonotypes with MiXCR, one entry per CDR3 protein. This sample has 160,000 or so distinct CDR3 sequences, with 45% to 50% found just once. Patients chosen for sequencing had CD8+CD57+ cells that had expanded, as shown by flow cytometry. At the time of blood sampling, patients had not yet received any therapy.

This chain links TRBV15 with TRBJ1-1; D gene uncertain. The sequenced material came from sorted CD4+, CD8+, or CD8+CD57+ T cells (not recorded which) from PBMCs. This receptor was obtained from a human donor with aplastic anemia. DNA of the CDR3: TGTGCCACCAGCTATTCTTCAGGGAACACTGAAGCTTTCTTT. Encoded protein: CATSYSSGNTEAFF.